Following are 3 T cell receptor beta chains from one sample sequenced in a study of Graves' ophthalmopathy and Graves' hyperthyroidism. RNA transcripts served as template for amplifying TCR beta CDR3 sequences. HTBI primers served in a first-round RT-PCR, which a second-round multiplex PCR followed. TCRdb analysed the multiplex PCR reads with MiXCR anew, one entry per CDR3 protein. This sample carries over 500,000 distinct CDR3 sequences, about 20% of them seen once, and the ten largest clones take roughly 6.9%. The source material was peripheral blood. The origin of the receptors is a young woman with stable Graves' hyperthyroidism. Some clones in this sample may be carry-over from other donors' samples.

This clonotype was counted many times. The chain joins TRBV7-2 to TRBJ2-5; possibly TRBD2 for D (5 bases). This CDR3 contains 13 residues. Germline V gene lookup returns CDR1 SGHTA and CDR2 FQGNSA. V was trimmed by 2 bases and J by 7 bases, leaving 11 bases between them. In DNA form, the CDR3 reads TGTGCCAGCAGCTTACCGGAAAGCGGGACCCAGTACTTC. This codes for CASSLPESGTQYF.

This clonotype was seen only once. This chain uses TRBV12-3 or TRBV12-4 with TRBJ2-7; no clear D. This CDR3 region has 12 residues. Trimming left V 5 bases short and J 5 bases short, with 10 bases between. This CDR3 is CASSPMSDEQYF. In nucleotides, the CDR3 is TGTGCCAGCAGTCCCATGTCGGACGAGCAGTACTTC.

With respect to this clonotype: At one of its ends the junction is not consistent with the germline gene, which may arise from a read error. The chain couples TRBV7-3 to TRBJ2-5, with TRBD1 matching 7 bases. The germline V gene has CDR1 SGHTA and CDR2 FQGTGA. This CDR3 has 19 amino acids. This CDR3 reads CASSQTTATYRGRGETKYF. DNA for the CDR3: TGTGCCAGCAGCCAAACCACCGCAACCTACAGGGGCCGGGGAGAGACCAAGTACTTC.